These T cell receptor beta chains were read from a single sample in a study of T cell clones after liver transplantation. Method: immunoSEQ multiplex PCR; TCRdb's copy keeps in-frame clones and lacks some. The top ten hold approximately 0.88% of the sample, which has 95,000 to 130,000 clones, over 75% seen once. This sample comprised CD4+ T cells from blood, obtained 12 months after liver transplant. The receptors stem from a human patient who received a liver transplant. Part of the T cells may come from the graft donor. Each CDR3 is given without its conserved first and last residue. Size tells how often a clone was seen (once, few, many) or the class of an expanded clone, and some rows leave it out.

abundance	v_gene	j_gene	CDR3aa
.	TRBV5-1	TRBJ1-1	ASSLATDFTEAF
.	TRBV7-3	TRBJ2-5	ASSFDGGQETQY
.	TRBV7-3	TRBJ2-3	ASKIRPEAGTDTQY
.	TRBV27	TRBJ2-1	ASSPRLVANEQF
.	TRBV19	TRBJ1-1	ASSILGQGGTEAF
.	TRBV6-1	TRBJ1-1	ASSDLTGTGVAFEAF
.	TRBV5-1	TRBJ2-1	ASSLASGRGGNEQF
few	TRBV7-8	TRBJ1-1	ASSLDGGDTEAF
.	TRBV2	TRBJ2-5	ASISAGVRETQY
.	TRBV7-3	TRBJ2-3	ASSLLAGGSTDTQY
.	TRBV7-2	TRBJ2-2	ASSPWTGDTGELF
.	TRBV7-6	TRBJ2-5	ASSLSRGTSGSRETQY
.	TRBV7-3	TRBJ2-2	ASSLSAYTGELF
.	TRBV14	TRBJ1-4	ASSQRQGTGPNEKLF
.	TRBV29-1	TRBJ1-1	SAQIDALNTEAF
.	TRBV14	TRBJ2-3	ASSQDSGAGTDTQY
.	TRBV28	TRBJ2-5	ASRVGAGTQY
.	TRBV5-1	TRBJ2-2	ASLAGANTGELF